This TCR beta chain was profiled in a study of cytomegalovirus exposure and HLA in healthy donors. Germline V gene lookup returns CDR1 LNHDA and CDR2 SQIVND (reference sequence). V was clipped by 3 bases and J by 2 bases; unmatched bases: 3. The CDR3 runs to 15 residues. The PCR used 60 Vbeta and 13 Jbeta primers. TCRdb keeps only in-frame clones here, not all; method: immunoSEQ multiplex PCR. Its clone listing holds 75,000 to 90,000 clones. Study-wide points: Later, an analysis showed that TCR beta chains associated with HLA were more clonally expanded than others that were equally common. A later analysis linked a missense DCLRE1C variant to TCR beta V- and J-gene trimming. Upon later analysis, TCR association rates were observed to vary by HLA locus, being highest for DRB1 and lowest for HLA-C.

Likely unrecorded immune exposures existed in these nominally healthy donors. Concerning this clone itself: Antigen specificity is unknown.

This clonotype was obtained from a woman aged 60 to 75 in good health and CMV-seronegative. The sample taken for sequencing was PBMCs. This chain uses TRBV19 with TRBJ2-5; 10 nucleotides match TRBD2. Here the CDR3 reads CASSMGTSAQETQYF. CDR3 coding DNA: TGTGCCAGTAGTATGGGGACTAGCGCTCAAGAGACCCAGTACTTC.